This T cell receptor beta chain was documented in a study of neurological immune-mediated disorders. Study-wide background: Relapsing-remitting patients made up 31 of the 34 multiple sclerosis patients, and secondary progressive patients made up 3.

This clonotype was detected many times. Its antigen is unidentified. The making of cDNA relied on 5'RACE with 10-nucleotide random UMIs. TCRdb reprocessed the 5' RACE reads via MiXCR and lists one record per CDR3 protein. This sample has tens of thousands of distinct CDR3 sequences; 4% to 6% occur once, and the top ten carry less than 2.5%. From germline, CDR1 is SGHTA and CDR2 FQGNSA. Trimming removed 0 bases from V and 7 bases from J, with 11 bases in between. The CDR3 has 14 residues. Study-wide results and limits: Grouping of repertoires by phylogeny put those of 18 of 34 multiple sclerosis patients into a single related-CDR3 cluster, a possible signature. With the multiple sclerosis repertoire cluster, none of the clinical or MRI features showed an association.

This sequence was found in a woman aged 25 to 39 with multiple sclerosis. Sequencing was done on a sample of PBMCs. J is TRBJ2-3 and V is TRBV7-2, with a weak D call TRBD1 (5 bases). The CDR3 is CASSLAQGRNTQYF. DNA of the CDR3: TGTGCCAGCAGCTTAGCGCAGGGCAGGAATACGCAGTATTTT.